Listed below are T cell receptor beta chains from one sample, sequenced in a study of Ad26.COV2.S vaccination and SARS-CoV-2 variants. Clones were read by immunoSEQ multiplex PCR, and TCRdb kept only the in-frame ones, dropping some. The sample yields about 470,000 clones, about 90% seen once. The input for sequencing was peripheral blood, taken in a trial of Ad26.COV2.S vaccine versus placebo. The receptors come from a person between 18 and 65 years old who received the Ad26.COV2.S COVID-19 vaccine or a placebo. CDR3s include the opening cysteine and the closing phenylalanine or tryptophan. The D gene is left open where the match is weak. Expanded clones are given a class, and other clones once, few, many or no size at all.

j_call,v_call,d_call,clone_size,cdr3_length,cdr3_nt,cdr3_aa
TRBJ2-7,TRBV13,NA,NA,15,TGTGCCAGCAGCCCGGCGTGGGGAACAATCTACGAGCAGTACTTC,CASSPAWGTIYEQYF
TRBJ1-3,TRBV28,NA,NA,14,TGTGCCAGCAGTTTATCAGGGCAGGGAAACACCATATATTTT,CASSLSGQGNTIYF
TRBJ1-5,TRBV7-9,NA,NA,16,TGTGCCAGCAGCTCCCCGAAGGGGGGCGCAGGGCAGCCCCAGCATTTT,CASSSPKGGAGQPQHF
TRBJ2-1,TRBV18,TRBD2,NA,16,TGTGCCAGCTCACCACCGACTAGCGGGAAGTACAATGAGCAGTTCTTC,CASSPPTSGKYNEQFF
TRBJ1-1,TRBV12-3/TRBV12-4,NA,once,12,TGTGCCAGCAGTTTGGGCAACACTGAAGCTTTCTTT,CASSLGNTEAFF
TRBJ1-1,TRBV28,NA,NA,16,TGTGCCAGCAGTTTTTCGTGGGGGTCAGGGAACACTGAAGCTTTCTTT,CASSFSWGSGNTEAFF
TRBJ2-1,TRBV18,NA,NA,12,TGTGCCAGCTCTCAGGGGAACAATGAGCAGTTCTTC,CASSQGNNEQFF
TRBJ2-7,TRBV6-1,TRBD2,NA,17,TGTGCCAGCAGTGAAGGGCTAGCGGGAGGTTCCTCCTACGAGCAGTACTTC,CASSEGLAGGSSYEQYF
TRBJ2-7,TRBV23-1,TRBD1,once,14,TGCGCCAGCAGCCGGGACAGGGGTTCTTACGAGCAGTACTTC,CASSRDRGSYEQYF
TRBJ2-1,TRBV29-1,TRBD1,NA,15,TGCAGCGACGAGCGACAGGGGGATGTGTACAATGAGCAGTTCTTC,CSDERQGDVYNEQFF
TRBJ2-6,TRBV28,NA,once,17,TGTGCCAGCAGCCGAAAGGTTGGCCGCTCTGGGGCCAACGTCCTGACTTTC,CASSRKVGRSGANVLTF
TRBJ1-1,TRBV13,NA,NA,14,TGTGCCAGCAACGACAACGGACAGAACACTGAAGCTTTCTTT,CASNDNGQNTEAFF
TRBJ2-2,TRBV9,TRBD2,NA,18,TGTGCCAGCAGCGTAGCCGGGACTAGCGGGAGTTTGACCGGGGAGCTGTTTTTT,CASSVAGTSGSLTGELFF
TRBJ2-3,TRBV14,TRBD2,NA,16,TGTGCCAGCAGCCGTTTGACTAGCAGGAGCACAGATACGCAGTATTTT,CASSRLTSRSTDTQYF
TRBJ2-5,TRBV30,TRBD1,NA,12,TGTGCCTGGAGACAGGGGCAAGAGACCCAGTACTTC,CAWRQGQETQYF
TRBJ2-7,TRBV5-6,NA,once,14,TGTGCCAGCAGCTCCGGGACACCTTCTTACGAGCAGTACTTC,CASSSGTPSYEQYF
TRBJ1-2,TRBV29-1,NA,NA,12,TGCAGCGTTTGGGACAACCTCTATGGCTACACCTTC,CSVWDNLYGYTF
TRBJ2-1,TRBV7-9,TRBD1,NA,13,TGTGCCAGCAGCGGACAGGATTTAACGGAGCAGTTCTTC,CASSGQDLTEQFF
TRBJ2-7,TRBV28,NA,NA,14,TGTGCCAGCAGTGTCCGACTAGGCTTTTACGAGCAGTACTTC,CASSVRLGFYEQYF
TRBJ2-5,TRBV5-4,NA,NA,15,TGTGCCAGCAGTTCCGACCGGGACACCCAAGAGACCCAGTACTTC,CASSSDRDTQETQYF
TRBJ2-7,TRBV6-5,NA,NA,13,TGTGCCAGCACACGAGGACAGTCCTACGAGCAGTACTTC,CASTRGQSYEQYF
TRBJ1-5,TRBV27,NA,NA,15,TGTGCCAGCAGTTTAGAGGGGGAGGGCAATCAGCCCCAGCATTTT,CASSLEGEGNQPQHF
TRBJ1-1,TRBV4-3,NA,NA,16,TGCGCCAGCAGCCAGGATACCGGGACATCATTCACTGAAGCTTTCTTT,CASSQDTGTSFTEAFF